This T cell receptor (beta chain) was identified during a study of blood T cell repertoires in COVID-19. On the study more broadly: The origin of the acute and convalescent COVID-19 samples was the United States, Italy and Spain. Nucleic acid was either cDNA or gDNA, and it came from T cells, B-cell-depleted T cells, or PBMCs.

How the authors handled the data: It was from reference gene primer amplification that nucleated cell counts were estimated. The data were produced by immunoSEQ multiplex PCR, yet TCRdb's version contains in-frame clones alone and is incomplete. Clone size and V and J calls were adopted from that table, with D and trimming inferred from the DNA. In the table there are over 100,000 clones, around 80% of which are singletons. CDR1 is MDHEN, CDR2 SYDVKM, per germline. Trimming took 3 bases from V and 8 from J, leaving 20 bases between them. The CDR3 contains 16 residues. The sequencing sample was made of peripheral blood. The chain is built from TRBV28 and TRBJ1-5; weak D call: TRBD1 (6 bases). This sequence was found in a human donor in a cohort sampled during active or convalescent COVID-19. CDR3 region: CASSLGGRTAQEPQHF. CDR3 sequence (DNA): TGTGCCAGCAGTTTGGGGGGGAGGACAGCACAGGAGCCCCAGCATTTT.